This T cell receptor (beta chain) was retrieved from a study of radiotherapy plus CTLA-4 blockade in lung cancer. Whole-study context: Around 20% of enrolled patients responded objectively, and 31% had disease control. Study-wide results and caveats: Reports state that early shifts in blood T cell clones, with interferon-beta, best predicted response. After treatment with radiotherapy plus ipilimumab, TCR clones that came from the tumor expanded in blood.

As to this clone: The antigen is unknown.

CTLA-4 blockade with ipilimumab, together with focal radiation, was given to patients with chemo-refractory metastatic non-small-cell lung cancer. The V end was cut by 0 bases, the J end by 4 bases, with 9 bases between. The length of the CDR3 is 14 residues. CDR1 is SGDLS, CDR2 YYNGEE, per germline. Only in-frame clones appear in the TCRdb table, and some are missing; sequencing was by immunoSEQ multiplex PCR. The sample includes fewer than 150,000 clones, just under 80% of them seen just once. This TCR derives from a human donor with non-small cell lung cancer who had a partial response to radiotherapy plus ipilimumab. Sequenced here: peripheral blood, sampled from a patient treated with radiotherapy plus ipilimumab. V and J are TRBV9 and TRBJ2-3; tentatively, D is TRBD2 (5 bases). The chain's CDR3 is CASSVDGISDTQYF. CDR3 DNA: TGTGCCAGCAGCGTAGACGGGATATCAGATACGCAGTATTTT.